A selection of T cell receptor beta chains follows, all from one sample in a study of T cells in localized non-small cell lung cancer. Assay: immunoSEQ multiplex PCR; the TCRdb copy retains only in-frame clones and omits some. The sample includes 2,500 to 3,000 clones, roughly 26% of them seen just once. The specimen comprised normal lung tissue next to the tumor, sampled before any cancer treatment. The receptors shown here come from a male donor at least 60 years old with stage II lung adenocarcinoma. Each CDR3 is given with its conserved first and last residue. D genes are given only for firm matches. Clone size, where shown, is once, few, many, or a class for clones that have expanded.

v_call	clone_size	d_call	j_call	cdr3_nt	cdr3_aa
TRBV6-8	large	.	TRBJ2-1	TGTGCCAGCCGAATAGGGGAACTCTATAACAATGAGCAGTTCTTC	CASRIGELYNNEQFF
TRBV11-3	.	TRBD1	TRBJ2-2	TGTGCCAGCAGCTTGTTGGTGACAGGGGGCACCGGGGAGCTGTTTTTT	CASSLLVTGGTGELFF
TRBV9	.	TRBD2	TRBJ2-7	TGTGCCAGCAGCGCATCCGGGACTAGCGCCTACGAGCAGTACTTC	CASSASGTSAYEQYF
TRBV19	.	TRBD1	TRBJ2-6	TGTGCCAGTAGTATGTCAGGGGACAGCAGCAACGTCCTGACTTTC	CASSMSGDSSNVLTF
TRBV29-1	.	.	TRBJ2-1	TGCAGCGTTGAATACCTAGCTCCCGCAGCGGAGCAGTTCTTC	CSVEYLAPAAEQFF
TRBV19	once	.	TRBJ2-2	TGTGCCAGTAGTATATCAAGAGGGGGAGGGTTAGCCGGGGAGCTGTTTTTT	CASSISRGGGLAGELFF
TRBV10-2	.	TRBD2	TRBJ2-1	TGCGCCAGCAGTGAGAACCTAGCGGGGGGTTACAATGAGCAGTTCTTC	CASSENLAGGYNEQFF
TRBV23-1	.	TRBD2	TRBJ2-3	TGCGCCAGCAGTCCCACGACTAGCGGGAGGGCCATGGATACGCAGTATTTT	CASSPTTSGRAMDTQYF
TRBV6-8	medium-sized	.	TRBJ1-1	TGTGCCAGCAGTACGATCCGGGGCCTTCGGGCTTTCTTT	CASSTIRGLRAFF
TRBV11-3	few	.	TRBJ2-7	TGTGCCAGCAGCTTTGCCCTGTATCGGTACGAGCAGTACTTC	CASSFALYRYEQYF
TRBV11-3	.	.	TRBJ2-7	TGTGCCAGCAGCTCCGGAGCTGGGGGTCATCCCTACGAGCAGTACTTC	CASSSGAGGHPYEQYF
TRBV28	.	TRBD2	TRBJ2-2	TGTGCCAGCAGTTTAGCCCTAGCGGCCTACACCGGGGAGCTGTTTTTT	CASSLALAAYTGELFF
TRBV5-1	once	TRBD1	TRBJ1-2	TGCGCCAGCAGCCTCCAGGGACAGGGGTCCCTTAACTATGGCTACACCTTC	CASSLQGQGSLNYGYTF
TRBV14	.	.	TRBJ2-1	TGTGCCAGCAGCCAAGATCGGGCAGGGTGGGACAATGAGCAGTTCTTC	CASSQDRAGWDNEQFF
TRBV7-1	.	.	TRBJ2-7	TGTGCCAGCAGCCTCGGGGTTGAGTACGAGCAGTACTTC	CASSLGVEYEQYF
TRBV5-1	medium-sized	.	TRBJ1-1	TGCGCCAGCAGCCCAAGGGAGGCGGACACTGAAGCTTTCTTT	CASSPREADTEAFF
TRBV9	few	TRBD1	TRBJ1-2	TGTGCCAGCAGCGTAGGGGATAGGACAGGGTATGGCTACACCTTC	CASSVGDRTGYGYTF
TRBV11-3	few	TRBD2	TRBJ2-1	TGTGCCAGCAGCTTCGGTGCGGGAGGTACTCTCGATGAGCAGTTCTTC	CASSFGAGGTLDEQFF
TRBV4-1	.	.	TRBJ2-1	TGCGCCAGCAGCCAAGCGAGGGGGGGCCGAATCCCCGGGGTCTTC	CASSQARGGRIPGVF
TRBV7-5	few	.	TRBJ2-3	TGTGCCAGCAGCTTGGGGACAGTAAGCACAGATACGCAGTATTTT	CASSLGTVSTDTQYF
TRBV14	few	.	TRBJ2-7	TGTGCCAGCAGCCAAGGACTAGGCACCACCTGGGAGCAGTACTTC	CASSQGLGTTWEQYF
TRBV30	.	.	TRBJ1-5	TGTGCCTGGAGTATAAAGGGGGATCAGCCCCAGCATTTT	CAWSIKGDQPQHF
TRBV29-1	.	.	TRBJ2-3	TGCAGCGTTGAGCCGGGACGCAGCACAGATACGCAGTATTTT	CSVEPGRSTDTQYF
TRBV6-8	many	TRBD2	TRBJ2-1	TGTGCCAGCAGTTACGGAGGAGGAGCGGGGGCGCCGCCCAAAAAATACAATGAGCAGTTCTTC	CASSYGGGAGAPPKKYNEQFF
TRBV5-1	.	TRBD1	TRBJ2-1	TGCGCCAGCAGCTTGGAGGGGGCGCGTGACACTGAGCAGTTCTTC	CASSLEGARDTEQFF
TRBV5-1	.	TRBD2	TRBJ2-3	TGCGCCAGCACCCTAACTCCTAGCGGGATTACCACAGATACGCAGTATTTT	CASTLTPSGITTDTQYF
TRBV10-3	few	.	TRBJ2-7	TGTGCCATCAGTGAGCAAGTCTACGAGCAGTACTTC	CAISEQVYEQYF
TRBV7-2	few	.	TRBJ1-1	TGTGCCAGCAGCTTAGCGGGGGGGGTTGAAGCTTTCTTT	CASSLAGGVEAFF
TRBV18	few	.	TRBJ1-1	TGTGCCAGCTCACCTCAGGGGTACAACACTGAAGCTTTCTTT	CASSPQGYNTEAFF
TRBV19	few	TRBD1	TRBJ1-4	TGTGCCAGTTCTGGGACAGTAAATGAAAAACTGTTTTTT	CASSGTVNEKLFF
TRBV29-1	.	TRBD1	TRBJ1-1	TGCAGCGTTAGCGACAGGGCGGACACTGAAGCTTTCTTT	CSVSDRADTEAFF
TRBV11-3	.	.	TRBJ1-3	TGTGCCAGCAGCTCGCCCCTGGCTGGAAACACCATATATTTT	CASSSPLAGNTIYF
TRBV6-8	few	TRBD1	TRBJ2-2	TGTGCCAGCAGTTCCGGGACAGGGGACGACACCGGGGAGCTGTTTTTT	CASSSGTGDDTGELFF
TRBV6-8	.	TRBD2	TRBJ2-4	TGTGCCAGCAGTGAGAAAAATAGCGGGAGTAACATTCAGTACTTC	CASSEKNSGSNIQYF
TRBV7-2	large	.	TRBJ2-1	TGTGCCAGCAGCTTAAGCTCGATCAATGAGCAGTTCTTC	CASSLSSINEQFF
TRBV9	few	TRBD1	TRBJ2-3	TGTGCCAGCAGCGTAGGACAGGGGGCAACAGATACGCAGTATTTT	CASSVGQGATDTQYF
TRBV6-8	.	.	TRBJ2-7	TGTGCCAGCAGCCCCCGGACCTACGAGCAGTACTTC	CASSPRTYEQYF
TRBV10-2	.	.	TRBJ2-7	TGCGCCAGCAGTGAGACAGTCCGCTACGAGCAGTACTTC	CASSETVRYEQYF
TRBV29-1	.	TRBD1	TRBJ2-3	TGCAGCGTTGTCTCAGGGGGTAACCCGCAGTATTTT	CSVVSGGNPQYF
TRBV6-8	few	TRBD1	TRBJ1-1	TGTGCCAGCAGTTACTCGGTTGGGACAGGGGGCACTGAAGCTTTCTTT	CASSYSVGTGGTEAFF
TRBV11-3	.	TRBD1	TRBJ1-2	TGTGCCAGCAGCTTAGACCTAACAGGGGGCGTCCTCTATGGCTACACCTTC	CASSLDLTGGVLYGYTF
TRBV10-2	.	.	TRBJ1-5	TGCGCCAGCAGTGAGTCGGGACACCGAAATCAGCCCCAGCATTTT	CASSESGHRNQPQHF
TRBV14	.	TRBD1	TRBJ1-1	TGTGCCAGCAGCAGAAGCAGGGGGCCTGGCACTGAAGCTTTCTTT	CASSRSRGPGTEAFF
TRBV10-2	once	.	TRBJ2-2	TGCGCCAGCAGGGATCCAGACACCGGGGAGCTGTTTTTT	CASRDPDTGELFF
TRBV10-2	.	TRBD2	TRBJ2-1	TGCGCCAGCAGTGAGCGGGAGGCAGCTGAGCAGTTCTTC	CASSEREAAEQFF
TRBV9	few	.	TRBJ1-1	TGTGCCAGCAGCTCCACGAACACTGAAGCTTTCTTT	CASSSTNTEAFF
TRBV6-8	few	.	TRBJ1-1	TGTGCCAGTACAGAGACTATGAACACTGAAGCTTTCTTT	CASTETMNTEAFF